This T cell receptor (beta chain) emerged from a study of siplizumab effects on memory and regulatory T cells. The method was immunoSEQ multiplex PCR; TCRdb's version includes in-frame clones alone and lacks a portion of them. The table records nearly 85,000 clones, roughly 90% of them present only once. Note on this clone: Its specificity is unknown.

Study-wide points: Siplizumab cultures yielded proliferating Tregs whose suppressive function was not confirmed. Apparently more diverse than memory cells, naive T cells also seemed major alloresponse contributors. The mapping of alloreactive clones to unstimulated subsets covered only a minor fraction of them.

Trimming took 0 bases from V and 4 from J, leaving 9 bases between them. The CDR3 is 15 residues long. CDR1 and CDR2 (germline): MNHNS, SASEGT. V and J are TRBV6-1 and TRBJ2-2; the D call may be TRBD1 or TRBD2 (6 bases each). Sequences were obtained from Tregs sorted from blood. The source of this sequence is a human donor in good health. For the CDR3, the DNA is TGTGCCAGCAGTGAAGCGCCGGGGGCCACCGGGGAGCTGTTTTTT. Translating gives CASSEAPGATGELFF.